This T cell receptor (beta chain) was recovered during a study of blood T cell repertoires in COVID-19. The wider study: Material from acute and convalescent COVID-19 was sourced from the United States, Italy and Spain. Nucleic acid was either cDNA or gDNA, and it came from T cells, B-cell-depleted T cells, or PBMCs.

Participants spanned ages roughly 18 to 90 years and resided in 20 to 30 US areas. The CDR3 is made up of 15 amino acids. Germline CDR1 SGHDT, CDR2 YYEEEE. V was clipped by 2 bases and J by 1 base; unmatched bases: 4. TCRdb's table, derived via immunoSEQ multiplex PCR, lists solely in-frame clones and lacks some. Found here are 200,000 or so clones, approximately 86% of them singletons; the top ten hold 3.5% to 4.5%. The chain employs TRBV5-6 and TRBJ1-1; 8 bases line up with TRBD1. The specimen was PBMCs or T cells enriched from blood (not recorded which). The clonotype comes from a woman aged 40 to 50 with acute COVID-19. CDR3 sequence reads: CASSFYRGKNTEAFF. CDR3 bases: TGTGCCAGCAGCTTCTACAGGGGGAAGAACACTGAAGCTTTCTTT.